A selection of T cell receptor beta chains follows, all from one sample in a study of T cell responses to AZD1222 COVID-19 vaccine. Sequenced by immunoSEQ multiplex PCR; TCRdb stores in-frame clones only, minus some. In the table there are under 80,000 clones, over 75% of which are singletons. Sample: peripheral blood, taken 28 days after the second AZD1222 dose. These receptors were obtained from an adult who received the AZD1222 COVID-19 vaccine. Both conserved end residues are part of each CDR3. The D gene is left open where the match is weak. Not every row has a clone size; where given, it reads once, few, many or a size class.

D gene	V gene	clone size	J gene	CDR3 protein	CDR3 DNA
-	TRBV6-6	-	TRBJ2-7	CASSYGRSGFYEQYF	TGTGCCAGCAGTTACGGCAGGTCCGGCTTTTACGAGCAGTACTTC
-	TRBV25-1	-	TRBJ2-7	CASRAFVDGAYEQYF	TGTGCCAGCAGAGCCTTTGTGGACGGAGCCTACGAGCAGTACTTC
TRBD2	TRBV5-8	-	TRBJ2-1	CASSLLGLAGGISYNEQFF	TGTGCCAGCAGCTTGCTCGGACTAGCGGGAGGGATCTCCTACAATGAGCAGTTCTTC
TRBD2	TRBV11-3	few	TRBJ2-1	CASSNQAGPAREQFF	TGTGCCAGCAGCAACCAAGCGGGACCGGCGCGGGAGCAGTTCTTC
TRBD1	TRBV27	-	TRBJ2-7	CASSFRRDRAYEQYF	TGTGCCAGCAGTTTCAGACGGGACAGGGCCTACGAGCAGTACTTC
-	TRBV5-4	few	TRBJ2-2	CASSQQLANTGELFF	TGTGCCAGCAGCCAGCAGTTGGCGAACACCGGGGAGCTGTTTTTT
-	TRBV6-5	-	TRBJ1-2	CASTSGVGYTF	TGTGCCAGCACCTCAGGGGTGGGCTACACCTTC
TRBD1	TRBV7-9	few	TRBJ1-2	CASSFFQGVVGYTF	TGTGCCAGCAGCTTCTTCCAGGGGGTCGTCGGCTACACCTTC
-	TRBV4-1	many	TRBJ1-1	CASSQEMGQLNTEAFF	TGCGCCAGCAGCCAAGAAATGGGGCAGCTGAACACTGAAGCTTTCTTT
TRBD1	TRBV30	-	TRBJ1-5	CAWTPGQGSGKPQHF	TGTGCCTGGACCCCGGGACAGGGGTCGGGGAAGCCCCAGCATTTT
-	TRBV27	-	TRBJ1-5	CARRTEPQHF	TGTGCCAGACGAACCGAGCCCCAGCATTTT
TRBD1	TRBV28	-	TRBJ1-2	CASRRQGGNYGYTF	TGTGCCAGCAGGCGACAGGGAGGGAACTATGGCTACACCTTC
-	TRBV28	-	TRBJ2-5	CASKPSGTRHQETQYF	TGTGCCAGCAAGCCCTCCGGGACTCGGCACCAAGAGACCCAGTACTTC
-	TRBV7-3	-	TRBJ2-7	CASSPPGGYEQYF	TGTGCCAGCAGTCCACCCGGCGGTTACGAGCAGTACTTC
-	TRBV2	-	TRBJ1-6	CASSAPEYNSPLHF	TGTGCCAGCAGTGCTCCAGAGTATAATTCACCCCTCCACTTT
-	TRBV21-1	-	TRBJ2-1	CASSKRGGGTPGNEQFF	TGTGCCAGCAGCAAACGGGGAGGCGGGACCCCGGGGAATGAGCAGTTCTTC
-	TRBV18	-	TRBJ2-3	CASSLNSRGVGTDTQYF	TGTGCCAGCTCACTAAACTCCAGGGGAGTCGGCACAGATACGCAGTATTTT
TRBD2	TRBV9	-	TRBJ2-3	CASSVAWTSGRGGDTQYF	TGTGCCAGCAGCGTAGCTTGGACTAGCGGGAGAGGTGGAGATACGCAGTATTTT
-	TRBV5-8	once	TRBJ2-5	CASSFMGQQETQYF	TGTGCCAGCAGCTTTATGGGTCAGCAAGAGACCCAGTACTTC
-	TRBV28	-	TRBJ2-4	CASSLGTVPGGRNIQYF	TGTGCCAGCAGTTTAGGGACAGTCCCCGGGGGGCGTAACATTCAGTACTTC
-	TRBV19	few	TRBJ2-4	CASSIGLAKNIQYF	TGTGCCAGTAGTATCGGCCTAGCCAAAAACATTCAGTACTTC
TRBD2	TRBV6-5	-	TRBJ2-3	CASKPSGLDTQYF	TGTGCCAGCAAGCCTAGCGGGCTAGATACGCAGTATTTT
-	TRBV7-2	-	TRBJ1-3	CASSRGGGEGNTIYF	TGTGCCAGCAGCCGTGGGGGAGGAGAGGGAAACACCATATATTTT
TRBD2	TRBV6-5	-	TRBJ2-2	CASSYISGVNTGELFF	TGTGCCAGCAGTTATATTAGCGGGGTGAACACCGGGGAGCTGTTTTTT